The rows below give T cell receptor beta chains drawn from one sample of a study of OX40 agonist ivuxolimab in advanced cancers. Here immunoSEQ multiplex PCR was the method, and the copy in TCRdb shows in-frame clones only, minus some. The data contain about 47,000 clones, 88% of them singletons. The input for sequencing was CD4+ or CD8+ T cells sorted from blood, taken in a trial of the OX40 agonist ivuxolimab. The receptors were sampled from an adult with an advanced solid tumor such as melanoma, head and neck, liver or kidney cancer. The CDR3 runs from the conserved cysteine through the conserved F or W. D genes are given only for firm matches. Where a row states a size, it is once, few, many or the class of an expanded clone; other rows omit it.

v_call,clone_size,d_call,j_call,cdr3_nt,cdr3_aa
TRBV30,-,-,TRBJ1-4,TGTGCCTGGAGTGTGGGGTCGGCGGAAAAACTGTTTTTT,CAWSVGSAEKLFF
TRBV12-5,-,TRBD2,TRBJ2-5,TGTGCTAGTGGTACCTTAGCGGGAGGTGCCAACCAAGAGACCCAGTACTTC,CASGTLAGGANQETQYF
TRBV5-1,-,-,TRBJ2-3,TGCGCCAGCAGCTTGGAACCAGATACGCAGTATTTT,CASSLEPDTQYF
TRBV7-2,-,-,TRBJ2-6,TGTGCCAGCAGCTTTGACAGGCAGAGCTCTGGGGCCAACGTCCTGACTTTC,CASSFDRQSSGANVLTF
TRBV5-1,-,-,TRBJ2-1,TGCGCCAGCAGAAAGGGAGGAGACTCCTACAATGAGCAGTTCTTC,CASRKGGDSYNEQFF
TRBV11-3,once,-,TRBJ2-7,TGTGCCAGCACAAGACGGGAGTCCCCCTACGAGCAGTACTTC,CASTRRESPYEQYF
TRBV7-3,-,-,TRBJ2-1,TGTGCCAGCAGCTCTCAGGGACGGTCTGAGCAGTTCTTC,CASSSQGRSEQFF
TRBV7-2,-,TRBD2,TRBJ2-7,TGTGCCAGCAGCTTTACCGGGACTAGCGGGATCCCATACGAGCAGTACTTC,CASSFTGTSGIPYEQYF
TRBV19,-,-,TRBJ1-5,TGTGCCAGTAGTGCAGGGAAGGATCAGCCCCAGCATTTT,CASSAGKDQPQHF
TRBV6-5,-,-,TRBJ2-7,TGTGCCAGCAGTTCGGACACCGCGAGCTCCTACGAGCAGTACTTC,CASSSDTASSYEQYF
TRBV19,-,TRBD1,TRBJ2-7,TGTGCCAGTTGCTTGAGTCAGGGGGACGAGCAGTACTTC,CASCLSQGDEQYF
TRBV9,once,-,TRBJ2-2,TGTGCCAGCAGCGGCGGGTGGGGCGGGGAGCTGTTTTTT,CASSGGWGGELFF
TRBV7-9,-,-,TRBJ2-3,TGTGCCAGCAGCCCAATGGACGGAAACACAGATACGCAGTATTTT,CASSPMDGNTDTQYF
TRBV18,-,-,TRBJ2-2,TGTGCCAGCTCACCCCCTACCGTGGGCGAGCTGTTTTTT,CASSPPTVGELFF